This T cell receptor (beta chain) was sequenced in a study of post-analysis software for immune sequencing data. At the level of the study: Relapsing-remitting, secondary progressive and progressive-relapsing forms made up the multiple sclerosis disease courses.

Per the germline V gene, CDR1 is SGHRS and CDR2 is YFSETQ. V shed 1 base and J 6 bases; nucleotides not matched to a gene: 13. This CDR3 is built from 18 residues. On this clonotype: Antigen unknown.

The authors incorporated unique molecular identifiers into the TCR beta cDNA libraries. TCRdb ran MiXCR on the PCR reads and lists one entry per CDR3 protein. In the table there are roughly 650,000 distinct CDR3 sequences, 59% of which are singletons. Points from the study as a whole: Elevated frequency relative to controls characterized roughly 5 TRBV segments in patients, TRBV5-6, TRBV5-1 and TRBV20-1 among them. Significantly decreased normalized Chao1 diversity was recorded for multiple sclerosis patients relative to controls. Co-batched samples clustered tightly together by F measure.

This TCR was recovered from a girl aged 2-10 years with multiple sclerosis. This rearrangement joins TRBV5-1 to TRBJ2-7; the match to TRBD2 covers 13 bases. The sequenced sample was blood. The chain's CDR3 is CASSLNRLAGGHSGEQYF. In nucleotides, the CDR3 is TGCGCCAGCAGCTTGAATCGACTAGCGGGAGGACATTCGGGCGAGCAGTACTTC.